A selection of T cell receptor beta chains follows, all from one sample in a study of T cells after somatic rescue of genetic block. Repertoires were generated with immunoSEQ multiplex PCR, while TCRdb's copy carries only in-frame clones and drops some. The sample includes 13,000 to 15,000 clones, just over 70% of them seen just once. The specimen was peripheral blood mononuclear cells (PBMCs). These receptors all stem from a boy aged 5-17 years. CDR3s leave out the opening cysteine and the closing phenylalanine or tryptophan. The order of the fields is J gene, V gene, clone size, CDR3 length, CDR3 protein. The size field is filled for only some rows; it gives once, few, many or a size class.

TRBJ2-5 TRBV5-1 - 14 ASSLALAGPLETQY
TRBJ2-2 TRBV28 - 14 ASSLPLAGPSGMLF
TRBJ2-7 TRBV29-1 - 11 SVETASTYEQY
TRBJ2-1 TRBV5-1 few 12 ASSTTSGVREQF
TRBJ1-2 TRBV2 few 12 ASSERQGVSGYT
TRBJ2-3 TRBV6-5 - 10 ASSWDRVTQY
TRBJ2-5 TRBV7-2 - 11 ASSADRGETQY
TRBJ2-7 TRBV6-5 - 14 ASSYWAGGRVVEQY
TRBJ2-1 TRBV11-3 - 13 ASSRDSSFYNEQF
TRBJ2-7 TRBV11-3 medium-sized 13 ASSPSTGGTYEQY
TRBJ1-4 TRBV19 - 13 ASSIKATSTEKLF
TRBJ1-5 TRBV4-1 - 14 ASSPQGRGDNQPQH
TRBJ1-2 TRBV18 - 12 ASSTYRDERGYT
TRBJ2-3 TRBV29-1 - 12 SVERQVPADTQY
TRBJ2-3 TRBV20-1 - 8 SGDSKTQY
TRBJ2-7 TRBV7-2 - 9 ASRQPGRVY
TRBJ1-4 TRBV6-4 once 14 ASSDSGAATNEKLF
TRBJ2-1 TRBV19 - 14 ASRAPRGVPYNEQF
TRBJ2-3 TRBV6-5 once 9 ASSSGHTQY
TRBJ2-3 TRBV2 - 10 ASSVGPLIRN
TRBJ2-1 TRBV4-1 - 12 ASSQYRGDNEQF
TRBJ1-1 TRBV6-5 - 13 ASSYSTALNTEAF
TRBJ1-6 TRBV6-6 few 13 ASTGTGGTNSPLH
TRBJ1-5 TRBV5-3 - 10 ARGFTNQPQH
TRBJ1-3 TRBV29-1 - 11 SVLDRVENTIY
TRBJ1-1 TRBV7-9 - 10 ASSLSLTEAF
TRBJ2-5 TRBV27 - 14 ASSLKGIPWGETQY
TRBJ1-2 TRBV27 - 14 ASSPIQGRSLYGYT
TRBJ1-6 TRBV2 few 13 ASSFGTGRNSPLH
TRBJ1-5 TRBV5-5 few 13 ASSLGPNSNQPQH
TRBJ2-1 TRBV25-1 - 10 ASSESGDEQF